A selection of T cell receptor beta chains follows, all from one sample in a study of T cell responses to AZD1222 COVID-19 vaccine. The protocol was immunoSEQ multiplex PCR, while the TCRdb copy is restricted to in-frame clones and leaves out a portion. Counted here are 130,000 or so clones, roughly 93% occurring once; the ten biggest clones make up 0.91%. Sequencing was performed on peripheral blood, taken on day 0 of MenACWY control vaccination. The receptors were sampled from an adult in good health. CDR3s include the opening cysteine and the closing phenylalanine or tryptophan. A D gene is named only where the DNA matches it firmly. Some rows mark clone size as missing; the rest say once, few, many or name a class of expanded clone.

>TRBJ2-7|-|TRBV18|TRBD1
TGTGCCACCTCTCGGGACAGGGACTACGAGCAGTACTTC
CATSRDRDYEQYF
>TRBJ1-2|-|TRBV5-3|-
TGTGCCAGAAGCCCCAGCGGGCAGGACTATGGCTACACCTTC
CARSPSGQDYGYTF
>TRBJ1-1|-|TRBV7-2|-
TGTGCCAGCAGCTTATTAGGAGGGGTGAACACTGAAGCTTTCTTT
CASSLLGGVNTEAFF
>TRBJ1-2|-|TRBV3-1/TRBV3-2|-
TGTGCCAGCAGCCGGGCGACCTATGGCTACACCTTC
CASSRATYGYTF
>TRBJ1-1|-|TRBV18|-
TGTGCCAGCTCACCAGGGATGAACACTGAAGCTTTCTTT
CASSPGMNTEAFF
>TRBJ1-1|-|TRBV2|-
TGTGCCAGCAGGCTCGCTATGAACACTGAAGCTTTCTTT
CASRLAMNTEAFF
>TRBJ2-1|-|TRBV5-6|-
TGTGCCAGCAGCCCCGACGCGGGGAACAGTGAGCAGTTCTTC
CASSPDAGNSEQFF
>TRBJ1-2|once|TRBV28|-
TGTGCCAGCAGTTCGTACAGGGTTGCGCCTAACTATGGCTACACCTTC
CASSSYRVAPNYGYTF
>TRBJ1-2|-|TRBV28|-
TGTGCCAGCAGTTTGATACAGGGAAGGATCGGCTACACCTTC
CASSLIQGRIGYTF
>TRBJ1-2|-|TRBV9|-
TGTGCCAGCAGCGGAACAGCTAATGGCTACACCTTC
CASSGTANGYTF
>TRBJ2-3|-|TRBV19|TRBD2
TGTGCCAGTTGTAGCGGGTGGGGCACAGATACGCAGTATTTT
CASCSGWGTDTQYF
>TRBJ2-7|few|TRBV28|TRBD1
TGTGCCAGCAGTATTAAGGGACAGGGGCTTCTCTACGAGCAGTACTTC
CASSIKGQGLLYEQYF
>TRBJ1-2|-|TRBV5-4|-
TGTGCCAGCAGCTCTAAACGGGAGAACTATGGCTACACCTTC
CASSSKRENYGYTF
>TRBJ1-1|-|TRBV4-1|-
TGCGCCAGCAGCCAAGAGGCCAGGAGGAACACTGAAGCTTTCTTT
CASSQEARRNTEAFF
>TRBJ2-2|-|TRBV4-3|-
TGCGCCAGCAGCCAAGTTAGCAGGGACGGGGAGCTGTTTTTT
CASSQVSRDGELFF
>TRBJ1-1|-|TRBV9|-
TGTGCCAGCAGCGAGGGGACGGACTTTTTGAACACTGAAGCTTTCTTT
CASSEGTDFLNTEAFF
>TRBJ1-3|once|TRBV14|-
TGTGCCAGCAGCCAAGATCCTGCAGGGGCAGAGGGAAACACCATATATTTT
CASSQDPAGAEGNTIYF
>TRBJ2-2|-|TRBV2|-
TGTGCCAGCAGGATCTTCGGAGGGGGTTTTACCGGGGAGCTGTTTTTT
CASRIFGGGFTGELFF
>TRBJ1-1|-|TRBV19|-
TGTGCCAGTAGTATGAAGGAGGTCATGAACACTGAAGCTTTCTTT
CASSMKEVMNTEAFF
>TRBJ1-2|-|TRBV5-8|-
TGTGCCAGCATCCCACAGGGAGCTAACTATGGCTACACCTTC
CASIPQGANYGYTF
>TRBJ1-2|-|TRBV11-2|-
TGTGCCAGCAGCTCCCTTGGAGGGGGAGGCTATGGCTACACCTTC
CASSSLGGGGYGYTF
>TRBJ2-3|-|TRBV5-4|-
TGTGCCAGCAGTCGAAGCACAGATACGCAGTATTTT
CASSRSTDTQYF
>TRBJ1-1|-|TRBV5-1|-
TGCGCCAGCAGCTTGGTTGGATTAAGGGACACTGAAGCTTTCTTT
CASSLVGLRDTEAFF
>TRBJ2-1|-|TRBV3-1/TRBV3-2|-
TGTGCCAGCAGCCTGTTCTCTGGAGGGAGGGAGCAGTTCTTC
CASSLFSGGREQFF
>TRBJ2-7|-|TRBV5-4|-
TGTGCCAGCAGCTCATATAAGACCTACGAGCAGTACTTC
CASSSYKTYEQYF
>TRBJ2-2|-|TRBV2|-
TGTGCCAGCCGGGTGGGGTTCGGGGAGCTGTTTTTT
CASRVGFGELFF
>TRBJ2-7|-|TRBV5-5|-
TGTGCCAGCAGCCGGGCCGAGGGTCTGGCGGGCGAGCAGTACTTC
CASSRAEGLAGEQYF
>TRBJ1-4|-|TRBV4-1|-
TGCGCCAGCCGTGGGAGGGGACGCGCAACTAATGAAAAACTGTTTTTT
CASRGRGRATNEKLFF
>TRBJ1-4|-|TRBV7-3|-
TGTGCCAGCAGCTTAAGCAGGGGCCCTAATGAAAAACTGTTTTTT
CASSLSRGPNEKLFF
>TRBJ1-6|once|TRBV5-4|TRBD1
TGTGCCAGCAGCTTGGTGGGACAGAGAAATTCACCCCTCCACTTT
CASSLVGQRNSPLHF
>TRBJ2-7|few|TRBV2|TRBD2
TGTGCCAGCAAGCGGGACTACTCATACGAGCAGTACTTC
CASKRDYSYEQYF
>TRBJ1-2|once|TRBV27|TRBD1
TGTGCCAGCAGTTTATCGATCTCGAGAGGGGGCAGTTCTGGCTACACCTTC
CASSLSISRGGSSGYTF
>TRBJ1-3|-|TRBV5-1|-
TGCGCCAGCAGCACGACAGGCTCTGGAAACACCATATATTTT
CASSTTGSGNTIYF
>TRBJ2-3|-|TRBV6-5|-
TGTGCCAGCAGACGCTCGGGGATGACAGATACGCAGTATTTT
CASRRSGMTDTQYF
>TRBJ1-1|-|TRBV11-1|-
TGTGCCAGCAGCTTAGTTCTCCGGGCCGGGGGCACTGAAGCTTTCTTT
CASSLVLRAGGTEAFF
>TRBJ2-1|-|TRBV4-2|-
TGTGCCAGCAGCCAAGAGTTTGGAGCGGACGGCCCCCGGAATGAGCAGTTCTTC
CASSQEFGADGPRNEQFF
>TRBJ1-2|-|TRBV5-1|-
TGCGCCAGCAGCACCGACATCTATGGCTACACCTTC
CASSTDIYGYTF
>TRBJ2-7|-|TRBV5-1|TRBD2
TGCGCCAGCAGCTTCGGGCTAGCGGGGCCGAGCTCCTACGAGCAGTACTTC
CASSFGLAGPSSYEQYF
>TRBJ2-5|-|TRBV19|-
TGTGCCAGTAGTCCACGAACTAGGGAGACCCAGTACTTC
CASSPRTRETQYF
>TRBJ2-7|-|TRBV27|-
TGTGCCAGCAGCTTGGGGGCGAAAGAGCAGTACTTC
CASSLGAKEQYF
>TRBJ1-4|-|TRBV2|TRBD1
TGTGCCAGCAGTGGGGGACAGGGGGCAACTAATGAAAAACTGTTTTTT
CASSGGQGATNEKLFF
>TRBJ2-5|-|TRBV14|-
TGTGCCAGCAGCCAACCGACCTCTCATCCGGGGTTCCAAGAGACCCAGTACTTC
CASSQPTSHPGFQETQYF
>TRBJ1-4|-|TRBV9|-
TGTGCCAGCAGCCAAACGGGTGGCCCCTTTGAAAAACTGTTTTTT
CASSQTGGPFEKLFF
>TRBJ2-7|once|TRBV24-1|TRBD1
TGTGCCACCAGTGAGCAGGGGGACCACGAGCAGTACTTC
CATSEQGDHEQYF
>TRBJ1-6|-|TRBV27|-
TGTGCCAGCGGACAACAGGGAGATTCACCCCTCCACTTT
CASGQQGDSPLHF
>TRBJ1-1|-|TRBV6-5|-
TGTGCCAGCAGTCAGAGGGAGGCTAACACTGAAGCTTTCTTT
CASSQREANTEAFF
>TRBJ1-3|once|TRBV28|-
TGTGCCAGCAGTTTCGAGGGGTATGGAAACACCATATATTTT
CASSFEGYGNTIYF
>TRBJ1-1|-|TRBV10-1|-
TGCGCCAGCAGTAACGCCGCAGGGATTACTGAAGCTTTCTTT
CASSNAAGITEAFF
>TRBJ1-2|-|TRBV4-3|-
TGCGCCAGCAGCCAAGATATAAGAACAGGCGGTCTTTCTAACTATGGCTACACCTTC
CASSQDIRTGGLSNYGYTF